The next 14 T cell receptor beta chains were all read from a single sample in a study of shared clonotypes between healthy human individuals. TCRdb's table, derived via immunoSEQ multiplex PCR, lists solely in-frame clones and lacks some. The table lists 2 million to 3 million clones, approximately 93% of them singletons. The sequencing sample was made of naive CD4+ T cells from PBMCs. Specified subset: CD45RA+ positively selected. The receptors were gathered from a man younger than 35 in good health. Some clones in this sample may be carry-over from other donors' samples.

The V gene is TRBV5-1, the J gene TRBJ2-1; TRBD2 matches at 12 bases. This CDR3 contains 16 residues. Germline V gives CDR1 SGHRS, CDR2 YFSETQ. Trimming took 7 bases from V and 4 from J; bases not matched to a gene: 9. CDR3 residues: CASWETSGSPYNEQFF. CDR3 sequence (DNA): TGCGCCAGCTGGGAGACTAGCGGGAGTCCTTACAATGAGCAGTTCTTC.

Remarks on this clone: Other DNA sequences within the sample encode an identical CDR3. This chain joins TRBV28 and TRBJ2-1; 10 bases align to TRBD2. The CDR3 totals 16 residues. Trimming cost V 5 bases and J 1 base; bases outside gene matches: 5. Per germline, CDR1 MDHEN and CDR2 SYDVKM. CDR3 sequence: CASSLSSGSSYNEQFF. The CDR3 DNA sequence: TGTGCCAGCAGTCTTTCTAGCGGGAGTTCCTACAATGAGCAGTTCTTC.

The V gene is TRBV19, the J gene TRBJ2-7, with D possibly TRBD2 on 5 matching bases. Germline CDR1 LNHDA, CDR2 SQIVND (reference sequence). The CDR3 extends over 12 amino acids. The V gene lost 11 bases and the J gene lost 0 bases, with 11 bases spanning the gap. The CDR3 sequence: CAVSAGSYEQYF. The CDR3 coding sequence is TGTGCCGTTAGCGCGGGCTCCTACGAGCAGTACTTC.

The chain recombines TRBV5-1 with TRBJ2-5; 12 nucleotides agree with TRBD2. Per the germline V gene, CDR1 is SGHRS and CDR2 is YFSETQ. This CDR3 has 14 amino acids. Trimming took 6 bases from V and 4 from J; bases not matched to a gene: 4. The CDR3 DNA reads as TGCGCCAGCAACCCACTAGCGGGAGGAGAGACCCAGTACTTC. Translating gives CASNPLAGGETQYF.

The chain combines TRBV7-2 with TRBJ1-5; D not resolved. V was pared by 5 bases and J by 0 bases, with 8 bases between. The CDR3 length is 14 residues. CDR1 SGHTA and CDR2 FQGNSA come from the germline V gene. The CDR3 protein is CASSTSGSNQPQHF. The CDR3 DNA reads TGTGCCAGCAGCACCTCGGGTAGCAATCAGCCCCAGCATTTT.

The chain joins TRBV7-6 to TRBJ2-5, with D possibly TRBD2 on 6 matching bases. The CDR3 extends over 16 amino acids. CDR1 and CDR2 from the germline V gene are SGHVS and FNYEAQ. Trimming removed 1 base from V and 2 bases from J, with 14 bases in between. In DNA, the CDR3 is TGTGCCAGCAGCTTAGGCCCGGGACTGGGACAAGAGACCCAGTACTTC. Translated, it gives CASSLGPGLGQETQYF.

The V and J genes are TRBV19 and TRBJ2-3, with D perhaps matching TRBD1 (6 bases). Trimming took 6 bases from V and 4 from J, leaving 8 bases between them. The germline CDR1 and CDR2 sequences are LNHDA and SQIVND (reference sequence). The CDR3 length is 12 residues. The CDR3 coding sequence is TGTGCCAGTAGAAACAGGGCAGATACGCAGTATTTT. This gives the protein CASRNRADTQYF.

In its sample, this clone was seen a few times. The gene calls are TRBV19 and TRBJ2-2; D unresolved. Trimming removed 3 bases from V and 0 bases from J, with 5 bases in between. Per germline, CDR1 LNHDA and CDR2 SQIVND (reference sequence). The CDR3 totals 14 residues. In nucleotides, the CDR3 is TGTGCCAGTAGTATCCACACGAACACCGGGGAGCTGTTTTTT. This sequence encodes CASSIHTNTGELFF.

This chain links TRBV4-1 with TRBJ2-5; D ambiguous. Trimming took off 1 base at V and 6 bases at J, with 12 bases between the two ends. This CDR3 is built from 14 residues. The germline CDR1 and CDR2 sequences are MGHRA and YSYEKL. The CDR3 sequence is CASSQVEAEKTQYF. CDR3 DNA sequence: TGCGCCAGCAGCCAAGTAGAGGCGGAGAAGACCCAGTACTTC.

This clone was picked up one time. Other DNA sequences from this sample encode an identical CDR3 as well. The rearrangement joins TRBV5-1 to TRBJ2-7, with a tentative D call TRBD1 (5 bases). The CDR3 contains 14 residues. Trimming pared 2 bases from V and 2 bases from J, leaving 11 bases between. Germline loops: CDR1 SGHRS, CDR2 YFSETQ. The CDR3 bases are TGCGCCAGCAGCTTTAATAGGGGCCCCTACGAGCAGTACTTC. It codes for CASSFNRGPYEQYF.

CDR3 loop: CASSSGQGRTGANVLTF. The CDR3 coding sequence is TGTGCCAGCAGCTCCGGACAGGGTCGAACTGGGGCCAACGTCCTGACTTTC. The chain combines TRBV7-6 with TRBJ2-6; 8 bases fit TRBD1. Germline V gene lookup returns CDR1 SGHVS and CDR2 FNYEAQ. This CDR3 is built from 17 residues. Germline trimming cut 4 bases from V and 2 bases from J; bases unmatched to any gene: 7.

The rearrangement uses TRBV6-6 and TRBJ2-7, with TRBD2 matching 8 bases. This CDR3 spans 14 amino acids. Germline V CDR1 and CDR2: MNHNY, SVGAGI (reference sequence). V dropped 6 bases and J dropped 2; count of bases not matched to a gene: 6. Here the CDR3 DNA reads TGTGCCAGCAGGACTAGCGACGTTGCCTACGAGCAGTACTTC. Its translation is CASRTSDVAYEQYF.

Only one count was recorded for this clone. This rearrangement joins TRBV9 to TRBJ2-2, with TRBD1 matching 9 bases. Germline CDR1 reads SGDLS; CDR2 reads YYNGEE. The V gene end was trimmed by 4 bases and the J gene end by 4 bases; junction bases not matched to a gene: 5. CDR3 length: 15 residues. The DNA of the CDR3 is TGTGCCAGCAGCCCCGGGACAGGGATCACCGGGGAGCTGTTTTTT. Translated, it gives CASSPGTGITGELFF.

Concerning this clone itself: Other DNA sequences within the sample encode an identical CDR3. This rearrangement joins TRBV7-9 to TRBJ1-5; D is uncertain. CDR3 length equals 13 residues. V lost 1 base and J 6 bases, leaving 7 bases between the germline ends. Germline CDR1 is SEHNR and CDR2 is FQNEAQ (reference sequence). The CDR3 protein is CASSLEGGQPQHF. DNA of the CDR3: TGTGCCAGCAGCTTAGAGGGTGGTCAGCCCCAGCATTTT.